Each of the 7 T cell receptor beta chains below was sequenced from the same sample in a study of control samples from healthy donors and cancer patients. The assay was immunoSEQ multiplex PCR, and TCRdb's table has in-frame clones only and misses some. The top ten hold 7.5% to 10% of the sample, which has approximately 100,000 clones, around 89% seen once. Sequenced sample: blood. The origin of the receptors is a man aged 25 to 40 in good health.

The chain joins TRBV29-1 to TRBJ1-2; D remains ambiguous. The CDR3 is made up of 12 amino acids. Germline loops: CDR1 SQVTM, CDR2 ANQGSEA. V was pared by 7 bases and J by 5 bases, with 14 bases between. The CDR3 nucleotides are TGCAGCGCCTATATTTCTGGTTATGGCTACACCTTC. Protein: CSAYISGYGYTF.

The V and J genes are TRBV6-2 or TRBV6-3 and TRBJ2-1; D unresolved. This CDR3 contains 19 residues. Trimming pared 0 bases from V and 2 bases from J, leaving 20 bases between. CDR1 and CDR2 (germline): MNHEY, SVGEGT. The CDR3 coding sequence is TGTGCCAGCAGTTACTCGACGGATCCCGGCAGGATCACCTACAATGAGCAGTTCTTC. It encodes CASSYSTDPGRITYNEQFF.

The count of this clone is one. This chain's CDR3 is CASSQEVRGGGYTF. For the CDR3, the DNA is TGCGCCAGCAGCCAAGAAGTGCGGGGAGGAGGCTACACCTTC. This rearrangement joins TRBV4-1 to TRBJ1-2; unclear D gene. Germline CDR1 and CDR2: MGHRA and YSYEKL. CDR3 length: 14 residues. V gave up 0 bases and J gave up 8 bases, with 13 bases separating them.

The CDR3 coding sequence is TGTGCCAGCACCCAAGGGTCCGTCTCGAGAGCTTTCTTT. Translated: CASTQGSVSRAFF. This chain connects TRBV2 to TRBJ1-1; no firm D call. The CDR3 has 13 residues. CDR1 is SNHLY, CDR2 FYNNEI, per germline. Trimming removed 7 bases at V and 10 bases at J, with 19 bases between.

The J gene is TRBJ1-5, the V gene TRBV7-2; D possibly corresponds to TRBD1 (5 bases). Germline CDR1 reads SGHTA; CDR2 reads FQGNSA. The CDR3 extends over 13 amino acids. The CDR3 region is CASGYRGNQPQHF. In DNA form, the CDR3 reads TGTGCTTCTGGGTATAGGGGAAATCAGCCCCAGCATTTT.

The gene calls are TRBV4-3 and TRBJ2-3; the match to TRBD1 covers 9 bases. Germline V gene lookup returns CDR1 LGHNA and CDR2 YSLEER. CDR3 length equals 16 residues. J gave up 2 bases and V 1 base, and 4 bases lay outside the gene matches. The CDR3 protein is CASSQATGGHTDTQYF. In nucleotides, the CDR3 is TGCGCCAGCAGCCAAGCGACAGGGGGTCACACAGATACGCAGTATTTT.

This chain uses TRBV14 with TRBJ2-1; D is possibly TRBD1 (6 bases). Trimming shortened V by 1 base and J by 3 bases, and 10 bases separated the two germline ends. This CDR3 is built from 15 residues. CDR1 is SGHDN, CDR2 FVKESK, per germline. CDR3 loop: CASSQGQGIYNEQFF. For the CDR3, the DNA is TGTGCCAGCAGCCAAGGGCAGGGGATCTACAATGAGCAGTTCTTC.